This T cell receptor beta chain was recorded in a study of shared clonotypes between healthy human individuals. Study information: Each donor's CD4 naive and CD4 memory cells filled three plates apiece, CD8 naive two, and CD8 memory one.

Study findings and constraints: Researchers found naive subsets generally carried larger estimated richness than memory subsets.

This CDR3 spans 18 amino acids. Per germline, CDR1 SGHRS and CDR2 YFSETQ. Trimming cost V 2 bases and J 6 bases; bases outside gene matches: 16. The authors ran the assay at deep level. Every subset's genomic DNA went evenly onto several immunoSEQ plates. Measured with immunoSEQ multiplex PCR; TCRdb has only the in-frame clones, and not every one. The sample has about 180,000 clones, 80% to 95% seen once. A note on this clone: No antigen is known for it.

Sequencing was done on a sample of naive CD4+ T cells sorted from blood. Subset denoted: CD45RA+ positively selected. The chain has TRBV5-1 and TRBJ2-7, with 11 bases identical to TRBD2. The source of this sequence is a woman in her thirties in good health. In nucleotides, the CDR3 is TGCGCCAGCAGCTTCCATGGGACTAGCGGAGTCGAAACGAGCGAGCAGTACTTC. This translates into CASSFHGTSGVETSEQYF.